This passage covers 19 T cell receptor beta chains from one sample sequenced in a study of early T cells in non-severe SARS-CoV-2 infection. TCRdb re-called the 5' RACE reads through MiXCR, storing one row per CDR3 protein. Among approximately 58,000 distinct CDR3 sequences listed, 9% to 15% were seen once. Sample: whole blood, taken at baseline. The receptor source for this set is an adult who was a healthcare worker with PCR-confirmed SARS-CoV-2 infection or an uninfected control (not recorded which).

At least ten counts were recorded for this clonotype. The V gene is TRBV7-9, the J gene TRBJ1-5; D unclear. The CDR3 length is 15 residues. Germline V CDR1 and CDR2: SEHNR, FQNEAQ (reference sequence). The V end lost 5 bases, the J end lost 0 bases, and 11 bases lay between the germline ends. Written as DNA, the CDR3 is TGTGCCAGCAGCCCGGACGGGCATAGCAATCAGCCCCAGCATTTT. It is translated as CASSPDGHSNQPQHF.

This clonotype was counted only a few times. The CDR3 nucleotides read TGCAGTGCTACTCGAGGTGTCGCAGATACGCAGTATTTT. It translates to CSATRGVADTQYF. This chain uses TRBV20-1 with TRBJ2-3; D is ambiguous. The CDR3 is 13 amino acids. V was trimmed by 4 bases and J by 4 bases, leaving 12 bases between them. Germline values: CDR1 DFQATT, CDR2 SNEGSKA (reference sequence).

Note on this clonotype: A much larger clonotype is one base distant, so this may be a read error. The DNA of the CDR3 is TGTGCCAGCAGCCCCTGGACAGCGAACACTGAAGCTTTGTTT. Protein: CASSPWTANTEALF. V is TRBV7-9 and J is TRBJ1-1; perhaps TRBD1 as D (6 bases). The germline gives CDR1 SEHNR, CDR2 FQNEAQ (reference sequence). This CDR3 is 14 amino acids long.

This chain connects TRBV29-1 to TRBJ2-1; D unclear. V was pared by 8 bases and J by 7 bases, with 24 bases between. CDR3 length equals 15 residues. CDR1 is SQVTM, CDR2 ANQGSEA, per germline. DNA of the CDR3: TGCAGCTTCCCCCCGTTGGGCAGGAGAGTGAATGAGCAGTTCTTC. This sequence encodes CSFPPLGRRVNEQFF.

The chain joins TRBV20-1 to TRBJ2-3; TRBD1 matches 7 bases. After removal of 3 bases from V and 2 bases from J, the junction contained 20 bases not matched to a gene. This CDR3 region has 19 residues. Germline V gene sequence: CDR1 DFQATT, CDR2 SNEGSKA (reference sequence). The CDR3: CSASRPRETGQIFTDTQYF. CDR3 in DNA: TGCAGTGCTAGTCGCCCCAGGGAAACGGGACAGATTTTCACAGATACGCAGTATTTT.

The chain joins TRBV6-2 or TRBV6-3 to TRBJ2-7; TRBD1 matches 11 bases. V lost 6 bases and J lost 3; bases outside the gene matches: 4. The V gene's germline CDR1 is MNHEY and CDR2 SVGEGT. The CDR3 contains 14 residues. This CDR3 is CASRRTGGGYEQYF. The CDR3 nucleotides read TGTGCCAGCAGACGGACAGGGGGCGGCTACGAGCAGTACTTC.

This clonotype was found a few times. V is TRBV6-6 and J is TRBJ2-3, with D possibly being TRBD2 (6 bases). The CDR3 extends over 15 amino acids. Between the trimmed V and J ends, which lost 6 bases and 3 bases, there was a span of 16 bases. Germline V lookup: CDR1 MNHNY, CDR2 SVGAGI (reference sequence). In DNA, the CDR3 is TGTGCCAGCAGGCCTACTAGCTGGAGGACAGATACGCAGTATTTT. It specifies CASRPTSWRTDTQYF.

This clonotype showed up many times. This sequence joins TRBV7-6 and TRBJ1-3, with a possible D match to TRBD1 (6 bases). Germline-derived CDR1 and CDR2 are SGHVS and FNYEAQ. This CDR3 comprises 18 residues. Between the trimmed V and J ends, which lost 1 base and 0 bases, there was a span of 16 bases. CDR3 protein: CASSLGIYRASSGNTIYF. The DNA of the CDR3 is TGTGCCAGCAGCTTAGGGATCTACAGGGCTAGCTCTGGAAACACCATATATTTT. The variable domain in full, with the rest retrieved from reference TRBV7-6 and TRBJ1-3, is GAGVSQSPRYKVTKRGQDVALRCDPISGHVSLYWYRQALGQGPEFLTYFNYEAQQDKSGLPNDRFSAERPEGSISTLTIQRTEQRDSAMYRCASSLGIYRASSGNTIYFGEGSWLTVV.

This chain joins TRBV7-8 and TRBJ2-7; 7 positions agree with TRBD2. V was clipped by 5 bases and J by 3 bases; unmatched bases: 7. Germline loops: CDR1 SGHVS, CDR2 FQNEAQ. This CDR3 comprises 14 residues. In DNA, the CDR3 is TGTGCCAGCAGCAGGGGACTACAACTCTACGAGCAGTACTTC. Translated: CASSRGLQLYEQYF.

This clonotype was seen ten or more times. This chain connects TRBV6-2 or TRBV6-3 to TRBJ2-7, with D possibly TRBD2 on 6 matching bases. Germline V lookup: CDR1 MNHEY, CDR2 SVGEGT. The V and J ends lost 1 base and 5 bases respectively, with 12 bases between them. This CDR3 contains 14 residues. CDR3 protein: CASSYLGGRDEQYF. The CDR3 DNA reads as TGTGCCAGCAGTTACTTGGGAGGTCGGGACGAGCAGTACTTC.

This clonotype was counted a few times. The chain links TRBV29-1 to TRBJ2-1, with 13 bases identical to TRBD2. Germline CDR1 reads SQVTM; CDR2 reads ANQGSEA. After removal of 7 bases from V and 0 bases from J, the junction contained 12 bases not matched to a gene. The CDR3 runs to 18 residues. CDR3 coding DNA: TGCAGCGGACGGACTAGCGGGAGCTTCCCGAGCTCCTACAATGAGCAGTTCTTC. This gives the protein CSGRTSGSFPSSYNEQFF.

The CDR3 coding sequence is TGTGCCAGCAGTTTGTCTTTTGTGGGGCATCAGCCCCAGCATTTT. Protein product: CASSLSFVGHQPQHF. The rearrangement joins TRBV12-3 or TRBV12-4 to TRBJ1-5; possible D gene TRBD1, 5 bases. The ends were cut back, 3 bases at V and 5 bases at J, with 14 bases in the middle. The CDR3 has 15 residues.

This clonotype was counted many times. CDR3 coding DNA: TGTGCCAGCAGTGCGCAACGGACAGTTAATTCACCCCTCCACTTT. This encodes CASSAQRTVNSPLHF. The chain employs TRBV27 and TRBJ1-6; D may be TRBD1 (6 bases). Trimming took off 5 bases at V and 6 bases at J, with 14 bases between the two ends. The CDR3 sequence is 15 residues long. Germline V gene lookup returns CDR1 MNHEY and CDR2 SMNVEV (reference sequence).

V gene TRBV9 combines with J gene TRBJ2-5; the match to TRBD1 covers 8 bases. The CDR3 length is 16 residues. The V and J ends lost 4 bases and 5 bases, in that order; junction bases with no gene match: 13. Germline V CDR1 and CDR2: SGDLS, YYNGEE. The CDR3 reads CASSPPTPTGGETQYF. The DNA for the CDR3 is TGTGCCAGCAGCCCACCGACACCCACAGGGGGGGAGACCCAGTACTTC.

This clonotype was counted between two and nine times. V and J are TRBV28 and TRBJ2-3; maybe TRBD2 (6 bases). The V and J ends lost 3 bases and 8 bases respectively, with 15 bases between them. The CDR3 extends over 14 amino acids. Germline CDR1 reads MDHEN; CDR2 reads SYDVKM. The CDR3 reads CASSFGAGPGTQYF. CDR3 in DNA: TGTGCCAGCAGTTTCGGCGCGGGACCGGGTACGCAGTATTTT.

V and J are TRBV2 and TRBJ2-3; 9 bases are a match to TRBD1. V dropped 7 bases and J dropped 6; count of bases not matched to a gene: 11. Per the germline V gene, CDR1 is SNHLY and CDR2 is FYNNEI. The CDR3 sequence is 15 residues long. DNA of the CDR3: TGTGCCAGCAAATCCCGGGACAGGGCAACCGATACGCAGTATTTT. Amino acid sequence: CASKSRDRATDTQYF.

The sample holds a few counts of this clonotype. This chain joins TRBV29-1 and TRBJ2-1; D remains unclear. Per the germline V gene, CDR1 is SQVTM and CDR2 is ANQGSEA. The germline V and J ends were trimmed by 4 bases and 3 bases, with 7 bases remaining between them. CDR3 length: 12 residues. CDR3 in DNA: TGCAGCGTTGGGATAAACTACAATGAGCAGTTCTTC. This sequence encodes CSVGINYNEQFF.

The V gene is TRBV28, the J gene TRBJ2-3; D is possibly TRBD2 (6 bases). This CDR3 region has 15 residues. The V end lost 5 bases, the J end lost 1 base, and 13 bases lay between the germline ends. CDR1 MDHEN and CDR2 SYDVKM come from the germline V gene. The DNA of the CDR3 is TGTGCCAGCAGTCAACCGGGCGGGGGCACAGATACGCAGTATTTT. Its translation is CASSQPGGGTDTQYF. The entire variable domain, with the rest obtained from reference TRBV28 and TRBJ2-3, is as follows: DVKVTQSSRYLVKRTGEKVFLECVQDMDHENMFWYRQDPGLGLRLIYFSYDVKMKEKGDIPEGYSVSREKKERFSLILESASTNQTSMYLCASSQPGGGTDTQYFGPGTRLTVL.

The chain is built from TRBV13 and TRBJ2-1, with 7 positions matching TRBD2. The CDR3 extends over 14 amino acids. J lost 0 bases, V lost 5 bases, and 1 base had no gene match. The germline gives CDR1 PRHDT, CDR2 FYEKMQ (reference sequence). CDR3 protein: CASSRGSSYNEQFF. In DNA form, the CDR3 reads TGTGCCAGCAGCCGCGGGAGCTCCTACAATGAGCAGTTCTTC.